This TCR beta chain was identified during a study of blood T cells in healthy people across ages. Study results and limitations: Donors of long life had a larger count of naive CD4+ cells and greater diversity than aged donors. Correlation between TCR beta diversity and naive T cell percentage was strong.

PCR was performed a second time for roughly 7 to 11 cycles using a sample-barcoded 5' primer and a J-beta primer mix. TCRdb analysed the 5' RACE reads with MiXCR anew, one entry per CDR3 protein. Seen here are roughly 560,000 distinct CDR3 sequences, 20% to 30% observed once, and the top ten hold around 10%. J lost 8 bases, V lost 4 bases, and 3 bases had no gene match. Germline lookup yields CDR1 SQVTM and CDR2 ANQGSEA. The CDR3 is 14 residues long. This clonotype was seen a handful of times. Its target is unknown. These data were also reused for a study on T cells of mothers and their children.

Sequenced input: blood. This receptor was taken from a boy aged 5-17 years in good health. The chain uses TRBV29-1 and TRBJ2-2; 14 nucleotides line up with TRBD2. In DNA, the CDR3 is TGCAGCGTTGGGACTAGCGGGAGGTCTGGGGAGCTGTTTTTT. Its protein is CSVGTSGRSGELFF.